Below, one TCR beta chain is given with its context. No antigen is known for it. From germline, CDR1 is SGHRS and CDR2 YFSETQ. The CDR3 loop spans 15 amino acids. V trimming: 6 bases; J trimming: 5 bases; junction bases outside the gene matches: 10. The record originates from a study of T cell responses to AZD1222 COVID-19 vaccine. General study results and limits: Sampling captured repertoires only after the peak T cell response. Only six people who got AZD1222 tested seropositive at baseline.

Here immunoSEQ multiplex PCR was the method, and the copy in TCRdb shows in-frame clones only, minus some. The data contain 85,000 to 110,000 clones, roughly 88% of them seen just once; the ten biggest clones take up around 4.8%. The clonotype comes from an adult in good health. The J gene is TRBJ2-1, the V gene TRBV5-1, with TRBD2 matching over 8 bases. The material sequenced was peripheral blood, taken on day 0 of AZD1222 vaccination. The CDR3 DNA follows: TGCGCCAGCACCCTTGGGGGCGGGGGGAACAATGAGCAGTTCTTC. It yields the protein CASTLGGGGNNEQFF.